This is a list of T cell receptor beta chains from one sample in a study of Graves' ophthalmopathy and Graves' hyperthyroidism. TCRdb re-called the multiplex PCR reads with MiXCR, one entry per CDR3 protein. The data show 900,000 to 1,200,000 distinct CDR3 sequences, 35% to 45% seen once. Material for sequencing was peripheral blood or thyroid tissue (not recorded which). The receptors here all came from an adult man with Graves' hyperthyroidism. Both conserved end residues are part of each CDR3. The order of the fields is V gene, clone size, J gene, D gene, CDR3 length, CDR3 protein, CDR3 DNA. The D gene is left open where the match is weak. Not all rows give a size; the values are once, few, many and, for expanded clones, a class.

V gene: TRBV2
clone size: .
J gene: TRBJ2-3
D gene: .
CDR3 length: 14
CDR3 protein: CASSEVGGTDTQYF
CDR3 DNA: TGTGCCAGCAGTGAAGTAGGTGGCACAGATACGCAGTATTTT

V gene: TRBV20-1
clone size: few
J gene: TRBJ2-1
D gene: .
CDR3 length: 10
CDR3 protein: CSVHTDEQFF
CDR3 DNA: TGCAGTGTACACACCGATGAGCAGTTCTTC

V gene: TRBV15
clone size: .
J gene: TRBJ1-2
D gene: .
CDR3 length: 15
CDR3 protein: CATSTLDGYTYGYTF
CDR3 DNA: TGTGCCACCAGCACCCTGGACGGATACACCTATGGCTACACCTTC

V gene: TRBV10-3
clone size: .
J gene: TRBJ1-5
D gene: .
CDR3 length: 12
CDR3 protein: CAIGERQKLWHF
CDR3 DNA: TGTGCCATCGGAGAGAGACAGAAACTTTGGCATTTT

V gene: TRBV20-1
clone size: few
J gene: TRBJ2-7
D gene: TRBD1
CDR3 length: 14
CDR3 protein: CSLNSGQGPYEQYF
CDR3 DNA: TGCAGTTTAAACTCGGGACAGGGACCCTACGAGCAGTACTTC

V gene: TRBV28
clone size: .
J gene: TRBJ2-7
D gene: TRBD1
CDR3 length: 15
CDR3 protein: CASSQTGDGSYEQYF
CDR3 DNA: TGTGCCAGCAGCCAGACAGGGGATGGGTCCTACGAGCAGTACTTC

V gene: TRBV29-1
clone size: .
J gene: TRBJ2-5
D gene: .
CDR3 length: 13
CDR3 protein: CSVPTGVQETQYF
CDR3 DNA: TGCAGCGTCCCGACAGGCGTACAAGAGACCCAGTACTTC

V gene: TRBV4-1
clone size: .
J gene: TRBJ1-1
D gene: TRBD1
CDR3 length: 15
CDR3 protein: CASSRSRDRGTEAFF
CDR3 DNA: TGCGCCAGCAGCAGAAGCCGGGACAGGGGCACTGAAGCTTTCTTT

V gene: TRBV9
clone size: .
J gene: TRBJ1-2
D gene: .
CDR3 length: 13
CDR3 protein: CASSHRDTDGYTF
CDR3 DNA: TGTGCCAGCAGTCACCGGGACACAGATGGCTACACCTTC

V gene: TRBV5-1
clone size: .
J gene: TRBJ2-7
D gene: .
CDR3 length: 13
CDR3 protein: CASSPGPITEQYF
CDR3 DNA: TGCGCCAGCAGCCCGGGACCGATCACCGAGCAGTACTTC

V gene: TRBV5-6
clone size: .
J gene: TRBJ2-7
D gene: .
CDR3 length: 13
CDR3 protein: CASSPIDRSEQYF
CDR3 DNA: TGTGCCAGCAGCCCCATAGACCGGTCCGAGCAGTACTTC

V gene: TRBV5-1
clone size: many
J gene: TRBJ1-6
D gene: .
CDR3 length: 14
CDR3 protein: CASSEGETGSPLHF
CDR3 DNA: TGCGCCAGCAGCGAAGGGGAAACGGGGTCACCCCTCCACTTT

V gene: TRBV2
clone size: many
J gene: TRBJ1-6
D gene: TRBD1
CDR3 length: 13
CDR3 protein: CATEGQQNSPLHF
CDR3 DNA: TGTGCCACCGAGGGACAGCAAAATTCACCCCTCCACTTT

V gene: TRBV7-2
clone size: .
J gene: TRBJ2-5
D gene: .
CDR3 length: 14
CDR3 protein: CASSPRRGAKTQYF
CDR3 DNA: TGTGCCAGCAGCCCCAGGAGGGGGGCCAAGACCCAGTACTTC